What follows describes a single TCR beta chain. This entry belongs to a study of blood T cell repertoires in COVID-19. Profiled with immunoSEQ multiplex PCR; TCRdb holds only in-frame clones, not every one. The table records about 97,000 clones, around 73% of them present only once. This CDR3 is 18 amino acids long. Germline V lookup: CDR1 LGHDT, CDR2 YNNKEL (reference sequence). V lost 4 bases to trimming and J lost 0 bases; unmatched junction nucleotides: 9. Sequenced material: peripheral blood. V and J are TRBV3-1 (or the pseudogene TRBV3-2) and TRBJ2-5; 12 nucleotides agree with TRBD2. The sequence derives from a man in his sixties with active or convalescent COVID-19. This CDR3 is CASSRPLAGGRYQETQYF. The CDR3 nucleotides read TGTGCCAGCAGCCGACCACTAGCGGGAGGACGGTACCAAGAGACCCAGTACTTC.